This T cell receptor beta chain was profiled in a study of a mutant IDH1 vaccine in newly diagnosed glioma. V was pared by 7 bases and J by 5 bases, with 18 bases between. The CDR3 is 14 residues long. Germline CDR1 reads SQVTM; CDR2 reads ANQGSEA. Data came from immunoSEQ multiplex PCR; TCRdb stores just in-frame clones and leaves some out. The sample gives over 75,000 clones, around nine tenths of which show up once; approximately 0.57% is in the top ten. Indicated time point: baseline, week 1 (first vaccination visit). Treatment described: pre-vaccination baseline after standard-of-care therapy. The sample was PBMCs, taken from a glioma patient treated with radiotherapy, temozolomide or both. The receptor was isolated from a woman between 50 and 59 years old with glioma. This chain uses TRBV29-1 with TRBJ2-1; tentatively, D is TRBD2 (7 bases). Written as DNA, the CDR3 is TGCAGCGCTCGGAGGGGGGGGCTGGACAATGAGCAGTTCTTC. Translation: CSARRGGLDNEQFF.